This T cell receptor beta chain was captured by sequencing in a study of beta chain features in type 1 diabetes. The study's findings and limits: Across all four CD4+ subsets, people with type 1 diabetes showed modestly shorter TCRB CDR3s. PCR might favor shorter templates, equally in patients and controls. Cells with high TCR expression could be over-represented by cDNA sequencing.

On this clone: Its cognate antigen is unknown.

The authors reverse transcribed all of the isolated RNA, so sequencing captured expressed TCRB transcripts. Approximately 3.7 million reads per sample on average were obtained from naive, central memory and regulatory T cell samples. Profiling relied on immunoSEQ multiplex PCR, and the TCRdb table lists in-frame clones only, not all of them. The table includes more than 250,000 clones, approximately 16% detected once. V was cut by 2 bases and J by 3 bases, with 7 bases left in between. The CDR3 consists of 13 residues. Germline-derived CDR1 and CDR2 are SGHTA and FQGNSA. Sequencing was done on a sample of naive CD4+ T cells from blood. The chain has TRBV7-2 and TRBJ2-5; D ambiguous. The receptor was isolated from a man between 18 and 35 years old with type 1 diabetes. The CDR3 reads CASSLTTKETQYF. In DNA, the CDR3 is TGTGCCAGCAGCTTAACGACAAAAGAGACCCAGTACTTC.